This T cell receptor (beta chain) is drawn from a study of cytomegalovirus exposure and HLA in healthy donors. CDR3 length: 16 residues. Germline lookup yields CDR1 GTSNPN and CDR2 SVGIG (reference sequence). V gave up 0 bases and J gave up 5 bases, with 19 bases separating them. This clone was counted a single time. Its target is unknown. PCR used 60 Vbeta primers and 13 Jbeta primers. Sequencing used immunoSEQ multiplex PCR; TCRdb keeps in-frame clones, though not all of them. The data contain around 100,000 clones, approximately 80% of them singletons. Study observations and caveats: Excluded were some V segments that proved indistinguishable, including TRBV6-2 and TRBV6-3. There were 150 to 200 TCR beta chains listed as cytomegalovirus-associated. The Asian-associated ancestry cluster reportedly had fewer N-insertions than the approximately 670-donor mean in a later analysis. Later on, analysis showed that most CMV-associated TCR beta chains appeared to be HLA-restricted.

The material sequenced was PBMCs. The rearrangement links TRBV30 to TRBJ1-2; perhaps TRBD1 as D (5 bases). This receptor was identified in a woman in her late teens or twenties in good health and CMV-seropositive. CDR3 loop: CAWSVPGTPVGYGYTF. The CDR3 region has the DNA TGTGCCTGGAGTGTACCTGGGACTCCGGTTGGGTATGGCTACACCTTC.